Sequencing of this T cell receptor (beta chain) was carried out in a study of blood T cell repertoires in COVID-19. Study-wide background: The study drew acute and convalescent COVID-19 samples from the United States, Italy and Spain. Nucleic acid was either cDNA or gDNA, and it came from T cells, B-cell-depleted T cells, or PBMCs.

Trimming stripped 1 base from V and 7 bases from J, with 16 bases between. CDR1 SNHLY and CDR2 FYNNEI come from the germline V gene. This CDR3 contains 15 residues. TCRdb's table, derived via immunoSEQ multiplex PCR, lists solely in-frame clones and lacks some. The sample has hundreds of thousands of clones, roughly nine tenths seen once. The sequenced material came from peripheral blood. The chain couples TRBV2 to TRBJ1-2, with D uncertain. The source of this sequence is a man in his forties with acute or convalescent COVID-19. CDR3 loop: CASSEVDPGIRGYTF. For the CDR3, the DNA is TGTGCCAGCAGTGAAGTCGATCCGGGGATCCGTGGCTACACCTTC.